These T cell receptor beta chains were read from a single sample in a study of cytomegalovirus exposure and HLA in healthy donors. The protocol was immunoSEQ multiplex PCR, while the TCRdb copy is restricted to in-frame clones and leaves out a portion. There are 93,000 or so clones in the sample; roughly 81% occur only once, and roughly 5.5% lies in the top ten. Input material: PBMCs. All receptors come from a woman between 18 and 30 years old in good health and CMV-seropositive. Each CDR3 is given with its conserved first and last residue.

v_call	j_call	cdr3_aa
TRBV7-9	TRBJ1-1	CASSLEQVNTEAFF
TRBV5-7	TRBJ2-3	CASRRLTGGEGFGQYF
TRBV4-1	TRBJ1-4	CASSQAGAGTSEKLFF
TRBV11-3	TRBJ2-7	CASSLDGGLSYEQYF
TRBV2	TRBJ1-2	CASRSTERGGYTF
TRBV4-1	NA	CASSQVDRQLYEQYF
TRBV5-1	TRBJ1-2	CASSSGLIGYGYTF
TRBV5-1	TRBJ1-1	CASSVDSWNTEAFF
TRBV29-1	TRBJ2-3	CSVAGGGTDTQYF
TRBV5-1	TRBJ2-3	CASSRPPTDSTDTQYF
TRBV18	TRBJ1-2	CASSPTIDSYYGYTF
TRBV11-2	TRBJ1-2	CASSLVGGQSYGYTF
TRBV18	TRBJ1-1	CASSADRVGTEAFF
TRBV9	TRBJ2-1	CASSVGGRVNEQFF
TRBV19	TRBJ1-1	CASSIRTGSTEAFF
TRBV5-6	TRBJ2-5	CASSFVSGGRETQYF
TRBV11-2	TRBJ1-3	CASRQTTASGNTIYF
TRBV7-9	TRBJ2-3	CASSSSLADTQYF
TRBV6-4	TRBJ1-2	CASSLSPGQAYGYTF
TRBV6-1	TRBJ1-5	CASSERQGYGQPQHF
TRBV19	TRBJ2-1	CASSKGLADYNEQFF
TRBV10-3	TRBJ1-1	CASTQGRGTEAFF
TRBV11-3	TRBJ2-1	CASSYRLGPYNEQFF
TRBV4-2	TRBJ2-5	CASSQARSGEETQYF
TRBV10-3	TRBJ2-1	CAIRSGGNEQFF
TRBV6-5	TRBJ1-5	CASSKRDGYQPQHF
TRBV19	TRBJ1-4	CASSIRGGQNEKLFF
TRBV6-1	TRBJ1-2	CASSRGGDGYTF
TRBV5-4	TRBJ2-5	CASSLGGGRIEETQYF
TRBV7-6	TRBJ1-4	CASSLRVQGAREKLFF
TRBV15	TRBJ2-1	CATSRDEEALRLNEQFF
TRBV6-5	TRBJ1-5	CASSYSYLGDQPQHF
TRBV13	TRBJ2-2	CASSPILQGSSGELFF
TRBV27	TRBJ1-1	CASSSPRRQANTEAFF
TRBV28	TRBJ1-4	CASREGGGTNEKLFF
TRBV2	TRBJ1-4	CASTHRDRGEKLFF
TRBV12-5	TRBJ2-2	CASGTGWNTGELFF
TRBV27	TRBJ1-1	CASSPSPTGVTEAFF
TRBV5-1	TRBJ2-1	CASSFGGGRNEQFF
TRBV7-2	TRBJ1-4	CASSFQGSTEKLFF
TRBV19	TRBJ2-3	CASSTTERDRVTDTQYF